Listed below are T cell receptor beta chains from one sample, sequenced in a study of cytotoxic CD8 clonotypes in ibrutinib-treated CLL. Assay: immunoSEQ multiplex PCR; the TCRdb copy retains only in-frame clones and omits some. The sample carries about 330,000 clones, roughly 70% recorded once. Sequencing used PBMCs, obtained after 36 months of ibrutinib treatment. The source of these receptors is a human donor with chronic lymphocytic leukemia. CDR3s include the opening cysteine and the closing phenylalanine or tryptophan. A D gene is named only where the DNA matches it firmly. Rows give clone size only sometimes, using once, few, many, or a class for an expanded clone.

TGCGCCAGCAGCTTGGGACTAGCGGGGGGCCGGTTGGACTACGAGCAGTACTTC CASSLGLAGGRLDYEQYF TRBJ2-7 - TRBV5-1 TRBD2 18
TGTGCCAGCAGCTCGGACATCAACACTGAAGCTTTCTTT CASSSDINTEAFF TRBJ1-1 few TRBV7-8 - 13
TGTGCCAGCGTCGGCCTAAACACTGAAGCTTTCTTT CASVGLNTEAFF TRBJ1-1 - TRBV6-5 - 12
TGCGCCAGCAGCTTGCGGGGATCCGGGGAGACCCAGTACTTC CASSLRGSGETQYF TRBJ2-5 - TRBV5-1 - 14
TGTGCCAGCAGTTACGGTGGGACTAATGAAAAACTGTTTTTT CASSYGGTNEKLFF TRBJ1-4 few TRBV6-6 - 14
TGTGCCAGCAGCTTCCGGGGTTTTAACATTCAGTACTTC CASSFRGFNIQYF TRBJ2-4 - TRBV5-8 - 13
TGTGCCATCATTGAGTCGGGCTCCACTGAAGCTTTCTTT CAIIESGSTEAFF TRBJ1-1 few TRBV10-3 - 13
TGCGCCAGCAGCCAAGATGCCCTACTAGCGGGAGGGCCCATCCACTTC CASSQDALLAGGPIHF TRBJ2-7 - TRBV4-3 TRBD2 16
TGCGCCAGCAGCCTCCGGGACAGGATGGACGAGCAGTACTTC CASSLRDRMDEQYF TRBJ2-7 - TRBV4-1 TRBD1 14
TGCGCCAGCAGCCAAGATTTGGGACAGGCAAACAACTATGGCTACACCTTC CASSQDLGQANNYGYTF TRBJ1-2 few TRBV4-1 TRBD1 17
TGTGCCAGCAGCAAAGTAGTTGGAGATACGCAGTATTTT CASSKVVGDTQYF TRBJ2-3 - TRBV21-1 - 13
TGTGCCAGCAGCTTAGCTACCCTAGCGGGAGGGCCAGATACGCAGTATTTT CASSLATLAGGPDTQYF TRBJ2-3 - TRBV7-2 TRBD2 17
TGTGCCAGCTCACTCCCCAGGACAGGGGGGTACTACGAGCAGTACTTC CASSLPRTGGYYEQYF TRBJ2-7 - TRBV18 TRBD1 16
TGTGCCAGCAGCTTAGGCCGGTTACCTGGCGACAGTCGTTGGGAGACCCAGTACTTC CASSLGRLPGDSRWETQYF TRBJ2-5 - TRBV7-8 - 19
TGCAGTGCCCGGGGGTTGACTGAAGCTTTCTTT CSARGLTEAFF TRBJ1-1 - TRBV20-1 - 11
TGTGCCAGTAGTATGGGGACAGGGAAGGCCGAAGAGACCCAGTACTTC CASSMGTGKAEETQYF TRBJ2-5 once TRBV19 TRBD1 16
TGTGCCACCTCGATCAGCGCAGATACGCAGTATTTT CATSISADTQYF TRBJ2-3 - TRBV6-6 - 12